This T cell receptor (beta chain) was obtained from a study of blood T cell repertoires in COVID-19. Study at large: The cDNA or gDNA used as material had been derived from T cells, B-cell-depleted T cells, or PBMCs.

The CDR3 is made up of 14 amino acids. In germline, CDR1 is SGHRS, CDR2 YFSETQ. V lost 3 bases and J 3 bases, leaving 12 bases between the germline ends. The data were produced by immunoSEQ multiplex PCR, yet TCRdb's version contains in-frame clones alone and is incomplete. Here the sample spans 300,000 to 400,000 clones, 88% being singletons. Cohorts were determined from participant-reported clinical history. The TCR was taken from a woman aged 30 to 39 with acute COVID-19. The sample comprised PBMCs or T cells enriched from blood (not recorded which). J is TRBJ1-2 and V is TRBV5-1; D perhaps matches TRBD1 (6 bases). The CDR3 region is CASSSQGSDYGYTF. CDR3 sequence (DNA): TGCGCCAGCAGCTCTCAGGGGTCTGACTATGGCTACACCTTC.